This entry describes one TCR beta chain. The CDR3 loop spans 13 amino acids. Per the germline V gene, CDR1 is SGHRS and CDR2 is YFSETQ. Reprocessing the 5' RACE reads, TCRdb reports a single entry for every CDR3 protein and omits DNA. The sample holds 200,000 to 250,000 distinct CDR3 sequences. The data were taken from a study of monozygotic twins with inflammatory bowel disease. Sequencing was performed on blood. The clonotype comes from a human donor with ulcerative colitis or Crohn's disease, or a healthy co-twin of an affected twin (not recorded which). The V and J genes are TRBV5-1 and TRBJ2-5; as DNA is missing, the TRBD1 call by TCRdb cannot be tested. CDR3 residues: CASALRGTETQYF.